This T cell receptor (beta chain) was observed in a study of tissue T cells after allogeneic stem cell transplantation. The protocol was immunoSEQ multiplex PCR, while the TCRdb copy is restricted to in-frame clones and leaves out a portion. This table holds thousands of clones, roughly 64% found once. Remarks on this clone: Any gene name here is a mouse gene name. The read terminates 1 residue ahead of where the CDR3 ends, so the germline J gene completes it.

This CDR3 contains 13 residues. Germline CDR1 reads NNHNN; CDR2 reads SYGAGS (reference sequence). Trimming shortened V by 2 bases and J by 1 base, and 6 bases separated the two germline ends. The receptor comes from a female BALB/c mouse in good health. The MHC haplotype of this mouse line is H2-d. The chain recombines TRBV13-2 with TRBJ1-1, with TRBD1 as a possible D gene (5 bases). The sample consisted of gut tissue. The CDR3 bases that were read are TGTGCCAGCGGTGAAACAGGGAACACAGAAGTCTTC. This sequence encodes CASGETGNTEVF. The entire CDR3 reads CASGETGNTEVFF.